Below, 21 T cell receptor beta chains from the same sample are listed, as sequenced in a study of shared clonotypes between healthy human individuals. Only in-frame clones appear in the TCRdb table, and some are missing; sequencing was by immunoSEQ multiplex PCR. The table has roughly 2,500,000 clones, under 95% seen once. What was sequenced was naive CD4+ T cells from PBMCs. This sample's subset: CD45RA+ positively selected. The receptors here all came from a young man in good health. Some clones in this sample may be carry-over from other donors' samples.

The chain combines TRBV7-2 with TRBJ2-1; D gene unclear. V lost 6 bases and J 9 bases, leaving 24 bases between the germline ends. This CDR3 region has 16 residues. CDR1 SGHTA and CDR2 FQGNSA come from the germline V gene. This CDR3 is CASRPVRGRKLGEQFF. The CDR3 DNA reads as TGTGCCAGCAGACCGGTCCGTGGACGGAAACTCGGTGAGCAGTTCTTC.

The gene calls are TRBV5-1 and TRBJ1-3; perhaps TRBD1 as D (6 bases). This CDR3 comprises 15 residues. Trimming stripped 2 bases from V and 4 bases from J, with 13 bases between. Germline V gene lookup returns CDR1 SGHRS and CDR2 YFSETQ. In nucleotides, the CDR3 is TGCGCCAGCAGCTTTGGGGGGCGCCGAGGAAACACCATATATTTT. Amino acid sequence: CASSFGGRRGNTIYF.

This chain links TRBV11-3 with TRBJ2-2, with 13 bases identical to TRBD2. The ends lost 5 bases at V and 15 bases at J; junction bases unmatched: 6. CDR1 and CDR2 (germline): SGHNT, YENEEA. This CDR3 contains 13 residues. Here the CDR3 reads CASSPGLAGEVFF. CDR3 nucleotides: TGTGCCAGCAGCCCAGGACTAGCGGGAGAGGTGTTTTTT.

The chain combines TRBV27 with TRBJ2-7, with 7 nucleotides matching TRBD1. CDR1 and CDR2 (germline): MNHEY, SMNVEV (reference sequence). Trimming cost V 6 bases and J 2 bases; bases outside gene matches: 10. The CDR3 has 15 amino acids. The CDR3 DNA reads as TGTGCCAGCAGGCAGAAGGGGGCGCGACCCTACGAGCAGTACTTC. Translating gives CASRQKGARPYEQYF.

V and J are TRBV2 and TRBJ1-4; D gene uncertain. The germline gives CDR1 SNHLY, CDR2 FYNNEI. V was trimmed by 6 bases and J by 8 bases, leaving 19 bases between them. The CDR3 extends over 15 amino acids. CDR3 protein: CASSPNSKAGEKLFF. CDR3 DNA sequence: TGTGCCAGCAGCCCGAACTCTAAAGCGGGGGAAAAACTGTTTTTT.

The rearrangement links TRBV10-3 to TRBJ2-3; a weak D match, TRBD2 (5 bases). The CDR3 length is 14 residues. V gave up 2 bases and J gave up 6 bases, with 12 bases separating them. Germline CDR1 reads ENHRY; CDR2 reads SYGVKD. The CDR3 coding sequence is TGTGCCATCAGTGAGGTTCGGGATTCGGATACGCAGTATTTT. This translates into CAISEVRDSDTQYF.

Regarding this clone: The identical CDR3 is also encoded by other nucleotide sequences in the sample. CDR3 bases: TGTGCCAGCAGTACCCCCGGCGGGAATGAAAAACTGTTTTTT. Protein product: CASSTPGGNEKLFF. The gene calls are TRBV28 and TRBJ1-4; no clear D gene. Trimming pared 5 bases from V and 5 bases from J, leaving 12 bases between. CDR1 is MDHEN and CDR2 is SYDVKM in the germline V gene. The CDR3 covers 14 residues.

This clone was counted a single time. This chain joins TRBV29-1 and TRBJ2-5; D perhaps matches TRBD1 (6 bases). Trimming removed 6 bases at V and 4 bases at J, with 18 bases between. Germline V gives CDR1 SQVTM, CDR2 ANQGSEA. The CDR3 runs 14 residues. Written as DNA, the CDR3 is TGCAGCGTAGGAGCCGCAGGGGTAATAGAGACCCAGTACTTC. Translating it yields CSVGAAGVIETQYF.

The chain joins TRBV5-6 to TRBJ2-5, with D hard to call. The germline V and J ends were trimmed by 0 bases and 1 base, with 7 bases remaining between them. CDR1 is SGHDT, CDR2 YYEEEE, per germline. The CDR3 totals 14 residues. CDR3 coding DNA: TGTGCCAGCAGCTTGGTAACGACCCAAGAGACCCAGTACTTC. Protein: CASSLVTTQETQYF.

The chain employs TRBV12-5 and TRBJ1-1, with D possibly being TRBD1 (6 bases). The CDR3 consists of 17 residues. Germline-derived CDR1 and CDR2 are LGHNT and FRNRAP. Trimming cost V 1 base and J 6 bases, with 21 bases left between them. The CDR3 spells CASGLAPVAGAFPEAFF. The CDR3 DNA reads as TGTGCTAGTGGTTTGGCCCCTGTGGCGGGGGCATTTCCTGAAGCTTTCTTT.

The J gene is TRBJ2-7, the V gene TRBV28; the D call may be TRBD1 or TRBD2 (5 bases each). The germline CDR1 and CDR2 sequences are MDHEN and SYDVKM. The CDR3 totals 15 residues. Trimming took 6 bases from V and 3 from J, leaving 18 bases between them. The CDR3 nucleotides read TGTGCCAGCAGCCCTCCCGGGACCAGGAGCTACGAGCAGTACTTC. This gives the protein CASSPPGTRSYEQYF.

This sequence joins TRBV2 and TRBJ2-2; a possible D gene is TRBD2 (6 bases). The CDR3 runs to 16 residues. CDR1 is SNHLY, CDR2 FYNNEI, per germline. Trimming removed 6 bases at V and 6 bases at J, with 20 bases between. CDR3 sequence (DNA): TGTGCCAGCAGGCCACCGGGACTTCCCTTGGCCGGGGAGCTGTTTTTT. Translation gives CASRPPGLPLAGELFF. Full variable domain (outside the CDR3, taken from reference TRBV2 and TRBJ2-2): EPEVTQTPSHQVTQMGQEVILRCVPISNHLYFYWYRQILGQKVEFLVSFYNNEISEKSEIFDDQFSVERPDGSNFTLKIRSTKLEDSAMYFCASRPPGLPLAGELFFGEGSRLTVL.

This chain uses TRBV19 with TRBJ1-4; 7 nucleotides agree with TRBD1. The CDR3 contains 14 residues. V gave up 7 bases and J gave up 4 bases; unmatched junction bases: 6. Germline-derived CDR1 and CDR2 are LNHDA and SQIVND (reference sequence). The CDR3 region is CASNQNRGNEKLFF. Here the CDR3 DNA reads TGTGCCAGTAACCAAAACAGGGGTAATGAAAAACTGTTTTTT.

This sequence joins TRBV2 and TRBJ2-2; D is uncertain. Trimming removed 7 bases from V and 7 bases from J, with 16 bases in between. This CDR3 has 14 amino acids. Germline V gene data show CDR1 as SNHLY and CDR2 as FYNNEI. Written as DNA, the CDR3 is TGTGCCAGCATCGGGCTACGATCGGTCGGGGAGCTGTTTTTT. Protein sequence: CASIGLRSVGELFF.

The genes are TRBV5-4 and TRBJ2-3, with D uncertain. V lost 3 bases and J lost 4, with 9 bases in between. Germline V gene data show CDR1 as SGHNT and CDR2 as YYREEE (reference sequence). The CDR3 runs to 13 residues. The CDR3 nucleotides read TGTGCCAGCAGCTCGCCAATCTCAGATACGCAGTATTTT. This encodes CASSSPISDTQYF. The full variable domain, its missing parts supplied by reference TRBV5-4 and TRBJ2-3, is ETGVTQSPTHLIKTRGQQVTLRCSSQSGHNTVSWYQQALGQGPQFIFQYYREEENGRGNFPPRFSGLQFPNYSSELNVNALELDDSALYLCASSSPISDTQYFGPGTRLTVL.

This chain connects TRBV11-2 to TRBJ2-1; no clear D gene. This CDR3 region has 14 residues. CDR1 is SGHAT and CDR2 is FQNNGV in the germline V gene. V was trimmed by 5 bases and J by 1 base, leaving 9 bases between them. The CDR3 region has the DNA TGTGCCAGCAGCCCGACGGTGTCCTACAATGAGCAGTTCTTC. It codes for CASSPTVSYNEQFF. The full variable domain, completed using reference TRBV11-2 and TRBJ2-1, is EAGVAQSPRYKIIEKRQSVAFWCNPISGHATLYWYQQILGQGPKLLIQFQNNGVVDDSQLPKDRFSAERLKGVDSTLKIQPAKLEDSAVYLCASSPTVSYNEQFFGPGTRLTVL.

The table lists this clone with a few counts. The chain links TRBV11-3 to TRBJ2-2; D is unclear. V was clipped by 5 bases and J by 6 bases, with 7 bases between them. Germline V lookup: CDR1 SGHNT, CDR2 YENEEA. The length of the CDR3 is 12 residues. The CDR3 DNA sequence: TGTGCCAGCAGCCCCCAGGCCGGGGAGCTGTTTTTT. This encodes CASSPQAGELFF.

The rearrangement links TRBV28 to TRBJ2-7, with D possibly TRBD1 on 6 matching bases. The CDR3 is 13 residues long. Trimming took off 3 bases at V and 5 bases at J, with 11 bases between the two ends. The germline gives CDR1 MDHEN, CDR2 SYDVKM. DNA of the CDR3: TGTGCCAGCAGTTTCCTACAGGGCAACGAGCAGTACTTC. This translates into CASSFLQGNEQYF.

This clone was detected only a few times. V gene TRBV2 combines with J gene TRBJ1-1; 9 bases fit TRBD1. Germline CDR1 and CDR2: SNHLY and FYNNEI. The ends lost 5 bases at V and 3 bases at J; junction bases unmatched: 4. The CDR3 covers 14 residues. The CDR3 DNA reads as TGTGCCAGCAGTTTACAGGGGGCGGACACTGAAGCTTTCTTT. Its translation: CASSLQGADTEAFF.

The V gene is TRBV10-1, the J gene TRBJ2-7, with a tentative D call TRBD2 (6 bases). CDR1 is WNHNN and CDR2 is SYGVQD in the germline V gene (reference sequence). Trimming took 7 bases from V and 5 from J, leaving 15 bases between them. CDR3 length: 13 residues. The CDR3 DNA follows: TGCGCCAGCACGCGAGCGGGCCCCCACGAGCAGTACTTC. Its protein product is CASTRAGPHEQYF.

V and J are TRBV5-1 and TRBJ2-1, with TRBD1 matching 9 bases. Germline trimming cut 5 bases from V and 8 bases from J; bases unmatched to any gene: 2. CDR3 size: 12 residues. CDR1 and CDR2 from the germline V gene are SGHRS and YFSETQ. The CDR3 coding sequence is TGCGCCAGCAGGTGGACAGGGGATGAGCAGTTCTTC. Translation gives CASRWTGDEQFF.